The clone carrying this T cell receptor beta chain was found a few times. Authors' processing steps: The assay estimated nucleated cells by amplifying reference gene primers. Sequencing used immunoSEQ multiplex PCR; TCRdb keeps in-frame clones, though not all of them. From that table come the V and J calls and clone size; the DNA was used to work out D and trimming. The sample lists 130,000 or so clones; around 85% were seen once. These data are taken from a study of blood T cell repertoires in COVID-19. Background on the study: Nucleic acid was either cDNA or gDNA, and it came from T cells, B-cell-depleted T cells, or PBMCs.

The trim removed 3 bases at V and 7 bases at J, leaving 1 base unmatched. The germline gives CDR1 SGHNT, CDR2 YYREEE (reference sequence). The CDR3 is 12 amino acids. Specimen: peripheral blood. The rearrangement uses TRBV5-4 and TRBJ2-1; 7 bases line up with TRBD1. The source of this sequence is a woman of 80 years or more with acute or convalescent COVID-19. The CDR3 DNA reads as TGTGCCAGCAGCTCAGGGGGAAATGAGCAGTTCTTC. Amino acid sequence: CASSSGGNEQFF.